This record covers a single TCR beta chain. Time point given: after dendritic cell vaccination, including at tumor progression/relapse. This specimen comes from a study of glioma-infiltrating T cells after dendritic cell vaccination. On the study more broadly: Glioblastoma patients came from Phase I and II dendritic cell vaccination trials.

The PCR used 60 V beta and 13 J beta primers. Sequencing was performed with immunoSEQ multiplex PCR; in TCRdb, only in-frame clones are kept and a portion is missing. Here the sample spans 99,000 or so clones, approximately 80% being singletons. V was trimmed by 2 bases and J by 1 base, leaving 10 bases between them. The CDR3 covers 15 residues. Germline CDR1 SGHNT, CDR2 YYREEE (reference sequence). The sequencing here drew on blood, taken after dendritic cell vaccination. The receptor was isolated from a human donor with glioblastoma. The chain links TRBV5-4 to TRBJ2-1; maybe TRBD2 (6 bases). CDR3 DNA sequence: TGTGCCAGCAGCTTAACTAGCTGGTCCTACAATGAGCAGTTCTTC. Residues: CASSLTSWSYNEQFF.